The 24 T cell receptor beta chains given below trace back to one sample, sequenced in a study of cytomegalovirus exposure and HLA in healthy donors. With 60 Vbeta and 13 Jbeta primers, the PCR was carried out. Clones were sequenced by immunoSEQ multiplex PCR, and TCRdb holds only the in-frame ones, with some missing. The table lists 85,000 to 100,000 clones, more than 65% of them singletons. The sequenced sample was PBMCs. These receptors came from a human donor in good health.

The chain combines TRBV2 with TRBJ1-2; D remains unclear. Per the germline V gene, CDR1 is SNHLY and CDR2 is FYNNEI. Trimming pared 3 bases from V and 4 bases from J, leaving 9 bases between. This CDR3 is built from 13 residues. In nucleotides, the CDR3 is TGTGCCAGCAGTGAGTGGCAGGCCTATGGCTACACCTTC. Its protein product is CASSEWQAYGYTF.

This clone was picked up a small number of times. V usage is TRBV2 and J usage is TRBJ2-1, with TRBD2 identical over 7 bases. The CDR3 is 15 residues long. Germline V lookup: CDR1 SNHLY, CDR2 FYNNEI. The trim removed 4 bases at V and 7 bases at J, leaving 10 bases unmatched. The CDR3 sequence is CASSVPAGERNEQFF. CDR3 nucleotides: TGTGCCAGCAGTGTCCCCGCGGGAGAGAGAAATGAGCAGTTCTTC.

The chain is built from TRBV5-6 and TRBJ2-2, with D unclear. Trimming removed 5 bases at V and 1 base at J, with 6 bases between. Per germline, CDR1 SGHDT and CDR2 YYEEEE. This CDR3 region has 13 residues. This chain's CDR3 is CASRLGNTGELFF. DNA of the CDR3: TGTGCCAGCAGACTCGGGAACACCGGGGAGCTGTTTTTT.

V is TRBV2 and J is TRBJ2-2, with TRBD2 matching over 9 bases. CDR1 SNHLY and CDR2 FYNNEI come from the germline V gene. V lost 7 bases to trimming and J lost 6 bases; unmatched junction nucleotides: 12. The CDR3 extends over 16 amino acids. The CDR3 protein is CASTPVGAGGAGELFF. DNA of the CDR3: TGTGCCAGCACCCCTGTCGGGGCGGGGGGGGCCGGGGAGCTGTTTTTT.

This chain links TRBV19 with TRBJ2-1, with 12 bases matching TRBD2. V lost 2 bases, J lost 8 bases, and 7 bases stayed unmatched. This CDR3 is built from 16 residues. Germline CDR1 and CDR2: LNHDA and SQIVND (reference sequence). The CDR3 DNA reads TGTGCCAGTAGTATAAAAACTAGCGGGAGGAGAGATGAGCAGTTCTTC. Amino acid sequence: CASSIKTSGRRDEQFF.

This rearrangement joins TRBV19 to TRBJ2-7, with 15 bases aligning to TRBD2. This CDR3 has 16 amino acids. The germline CDR1 and CDR2 sequences are LNHDA and SQIVND (reference sequence). The V segment lost 5 bases and the J segment 4 bases; nucleotides outside the gene matches: 6. The chain's CDR3 is CASSPGLAGGWYEQYF. The CDR3 DNA reads TGTGCCAGTAGTCCGGGACTAGCGGGAGGTTGGTACGAGCAGTACTTC.

V gene TRBV9 combines with J gene TRBJ2-1, with 8 bases identical to TRBD1. V was pared by 3 bases and J by 3 bases, with 5 bases of the junction left unmatched. The CDR3 runs to 15 residues. The V gene's germline CDR1 is SGDLS and CDR2 YYNGEE. The CDR3 DNA sequence: TGTGCCAGCAGCGCCGGACAGGGTCACTACAATGAGCAGTTCTTC. Encoded protein: CASSAGQGHYNEQFF.

The gene calls are TRBV7-2 and TRBJ2-5, with D tentatively TRBD2 (5 bases). V was pared by 5 bases and J by 1 base, with 14 bases between. CDR1 is SGHTA and CDR2 is FQGNSA in the germline V gene. This CDR3 is 15 amino acids long. The CDR3 region has the DNA TGTGCCAGCAGCCAAGGTCGGGGATTCCAAGAGACCCAGTACTTC. Translating gives CASSQGRGFQETQYF.

Details on this clone: One end of the junction is discordant with germline, which a read error may explain. At the DNA level, this CDR3 is encoded by other sequences in the same sample as well. The chain uses TRBV2 and TRBJ1-4; TRBD1 agrees at 12 bases. The CDR3 sequence is 15 residues long. Germline V gives CDR1 SNHLY, CDR2 FYNNEI. The CDR3 loop reads CASTGTGGNYEKLFF. CDR3 DNA: TGCGCCAGCACAGGGACAGGGGGCAATTATGAAAAACTGTTTTTT.

J is TRBJ1-2 and V is TRBV10-2; 7 nucleotides align to TRBD1. Per the germline V gene, CDR1 is WSHSY and CDR2 is SAAADI. Germline trimming cut 5 bases from V and 6 bases from J; bases unmatched to any gene: 9. CDR3 size: 14 residues. The CDR3 here is CASSHHRGSDGYTF. The CDR3 DNA follows: TGCGCCAGCAGTCATCACAGGGGCTCGGATGGCTACACCTTC.

This clone has just a few counts. The chain is built from TRBV19 and TRBJ1-1; 10 positions agree with TRBD1. The CDR3 extends over 16 amino acids. Germline V gives CDR1 LNHDA, CDR2 SQIVND (reference sequence). V trimming: 3 bases; J trimming: 5 bases; junction bases outside the gene matches: 9. The CDR3 DNA is TGTGCCAGTAGTATCTTAGGGACAGGGGAATGGACTGAAGCTTTCTTT. It specifies CASSILGTGEWTEAFF.

The chain has TRBV5-1 and TRBJ1-1, with TRBD1 as a possible D gene (6 bases). V was shortened by 5 bases and J by 7 bases, with 15 bases between the two germline ends. The CDR3 extends over 13 amino acids. Germline values: CDR1 SGHRS, CDR2 YFSETQ. The CDR3 sequence is CASSRTARNEAFF. CDR3 nucleotides: TGCGCCAGCAGTCGGACAGCCCGAAATGAAGCTTTCTTT.

The chain recombines TRBV28 with TRBJ2-5; 12 bases are a match to TRBD2. The CDR3 extends over 15 amino acids. V lost 5 bases to trimming and J lost 5 bases; unmatched junction nucleotides: 6. Germline CDR1 MDHEN, CDR2 SYDVKM. This CDR3 reads CASSRLAGAGETQYF. CDR3 nucleotides: TGTGCCAGCAGTCGACTAGCGGGGGCTGGGGAGACCCAGTACTTC.

The genes are TRBV10-3 and TRBJ2-7; D possibly corresponds to TRBD2 (6 bases). The CDR3 loop spans 16 amino acids. V was trimmed by 10 bases and J by 0 bases, leaving 22 bases between them. The germline V gene encodes CDR1 ENHRY and CDR2 SYGVKD. The CDR3 DNA reads as TGTGCCACCGGGCCCAATTACGGGACTTACTCCTACGAGCAGTACTTC. It specifies CATGPNYGTYSYEQYF.

The CDR3 loop is CASSSLDTLNTEAFF. CDR3 sequence (DNA): TGTGCCAGCAGCTCCTTAGACACCTTGAACACTGAAGCTTTCTTT. V and J are TRBV7-6 and TRBJ1-1; D gene ambiguous. The germline V gene has CDR1 SGHVS and CDR2 FNYEAQ. The V end was cut by 4 bases, the J end by 0 bases, with 12 bases between. The CDR3 is 15 amino acids.

This chain links TRBV20-1 with TRBJ2-1; the D is unclear. The CDR3 has 11 residues. Trimming cost V 6 bases and J 8 bases, with 11 bases left between them. Germline values: CDR1 DFQATT, CDR2 SNEGSKA (reference sequence). CDR3 loop: CSAPSGYEQFF. CDR3 bases: TGCAGTGCCCCTAGTGGCTATGAGCAGTTCTTC.

V usage is TRBV27 and J usage is TRBJ2-7, with 7 bases that match TRBD1. CDR1 and CDR2 (germline): MNHEY, SMNVEV (reference sequence). V gave up 3 bases and J gave up 3 bases; unmatched junction bases: 20. CDR3 size: 19 residues. This CDR3 reads CASSFFPDRLGSSNYEQYF. CDR3 DNA sequence: TGTGCCAGCAGTTTCTTCCCGGACAGGTTGGGGAGTTCGAACTACGAGCAGTACTTC.

The V call is TRBV5-4, the J call TRBJ2-3, with 15 bases lining up with TRBD2. The J segment lost 5 bases and the V segment lost 4 bases, leaving 5 bases of the junction unmatched. CDR3 size: 16 residues. Per the germline V gene, CDR1 is SGHNT and CDR2 is YYREEE (reference sequence). CDR3 amino acids: CASSTGLAGGIDTQYF. DNA for the CDR3: TGTGCCAGCAGCACCGGACTAGCGGGAGGGATAGATACGCAGTATTTT. The variable domain in full, with the rest retrieved from reference TRBV5-4 and TRBJ2-3, is ETGVTQSPTHLIKTRGQQVTLRCSSQSGHNTVSWYQQALGQGPQFIFQYYREEENGRGNFPPRFSGLQFPNYSSELNVNALELDDSALYLCASSTGLAGGIDTQYFGPGTRLTVL.

V gene TRBV5-1 combines with J gene TRBJ2-5, with unresolved D. CDR3 size: 15 residues. Germline values: CDR1 SGHRS, CDR2 YFSETQ. The V and J ends lost 1 base and 4 bases respectively, with 14 bases between them. The CDR3, as DNA: TGCGCCAGCAGCTTGTCACCCGAGATTCGAGAGACCCAGTACTTC. It encodes CASSLSPEIRETQYF.

V is TRBV7-9 and J is TRBJ2-2, with 12 nucleotides matching TRBD1. CDR1 SEHNR and CDR2 FQNEAQ come from the germline V gene (reference sequence). The CDR3 has 18 amino acids. V trimming: 0 bases; J trimming: 6 bases; junction bases outside the gene matches: 8. CDR3 DNA: TGTGCCAGCAGCTTAGCAACACCGGGACAGGGGGCCGCCGGGGAGCTGTTTTTT. Translation gives CASSLATPGQGAAGELFF.

This chain uses TRBV7-9 with TRBJ1-2; no firm D call. Germline assignment: CDR1 SEHNR and CDR2 FQNEAQ (reference sequence). V shed 1 base and J shed 4 bases, with 10 bases lying between them. The CDR3 loop spans 14 amino acids. CDR3 in amino acids: CASSLELQSYGYTF. The CDR3 region has the DNA TGTGCCAGCAGCTTAGAGTTACAGAGCTATGGCTACACCTTC.

This chain joins TRBV5-4 and TRBJ2-1; TRBD1 matches at 9 bases. The CDR3 spans 15 residues. J gave up 0 bases and V 6 bases, and 4 bases lay outside the gene matches. Germline assignment: CDR1 SGHNT and CDR2 YYREEE (reference sequence). In DNA, the CDR3 is TGTGCCAGCAACGTACAGGGGGCCTCCTACAATGAGCAGTTCTTC. Translated, it gives CASNVQGASYNEQFF.

The rearrangement uses TRBV6-1 and TRBJ2-3; TRBD1 agrees at 7 bases. This CDR3 spans 13 amino acids. The V gene end was trimmed by 5 bases and the J gene end by 5 bases; junction bases not matched to a gene: 4. Germline lookup yields CDR1 MNHNS and CDR2 SASEGT. The CDR3, as DNA: TGTGCCAGCAGTAACGACAGGGAAGATACGCAGTATTTT. Protein sequence: CASSNDREDTQYF.

This clone was detected a few times. CDR3 in DNA: TGTGCCAGCAGGACGACAGGCCCCAAATATGGCTACACCTTC. Amino acid sequence: CASRTTGPKYGYTF. The genes are TRBV6-5 and TRBJ1-2, with D possibly TRBD1 on 6 matching bases. CDR1 is MNHEY and CDR2 is SVGAGI in the germline V gene. Trimming removed 6 bases from V and 5 bases from J, with 16 bases in between. The CDR3 sequence is 14 residues long.